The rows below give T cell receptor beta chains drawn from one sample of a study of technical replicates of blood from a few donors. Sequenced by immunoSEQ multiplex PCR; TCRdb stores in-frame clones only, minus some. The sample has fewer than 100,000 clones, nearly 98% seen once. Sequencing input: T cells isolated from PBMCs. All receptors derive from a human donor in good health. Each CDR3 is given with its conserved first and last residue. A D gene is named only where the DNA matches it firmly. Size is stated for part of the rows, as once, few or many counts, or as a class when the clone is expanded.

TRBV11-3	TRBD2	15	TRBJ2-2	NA	TGTGCCAGCAGCCCCCTAGCGGGATACACCGGGGAGCTGTTTTTT	CASSPLAGYTGELFF
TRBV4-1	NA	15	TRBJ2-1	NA	TGCGCCAGCAGCCAGGAAGCACAGGGAGACAATGAGCAGTTCTTC	CASSQEAQGDNEQFF
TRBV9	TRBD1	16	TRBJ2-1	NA	TGTGCCAGCAGCGTAGTTTTGGGACAGGGCGACAATGAGCAGTTCTTC	CASSVVLGQGDNEQFF
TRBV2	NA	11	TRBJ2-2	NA	TGTGCCACCCTTGGCCGCGGGGAGCTGTTTTTT	CATLGRGELFF
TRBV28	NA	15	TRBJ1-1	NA	TGTGCCAGCAGTATTCCAGTTGGCCCGAACACTGAAGCTTTCTTT	CASSIPVGPNTEAFF
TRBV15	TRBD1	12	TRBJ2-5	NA	TGTGCCACCAGCTTTCCACCCCGGGACAGGCACTTC	CATSFPPRDRHF
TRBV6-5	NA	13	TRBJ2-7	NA	TGTGCCAGCAGTTACTCGAAAGGGGGCGAGCAGTACTTC	CASSYSKGGEQYF
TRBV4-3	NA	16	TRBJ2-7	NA	TGCGCCAGCAGCCCTAGCACAGGGTTTCCCCCCTACGAGCAGTACTTC	CASSPSTGFPPYEQYF
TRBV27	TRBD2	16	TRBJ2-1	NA	TGTGCCAGCAGTCCCATCGGGACTAGCGATTTCAATGAGCAGTTCTTC	CASSPIGTSDFNEQFF
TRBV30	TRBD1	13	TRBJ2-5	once	TGTGCCTGGAGTGTGAGGACAGGGGAGACCCAGTACTTC	CAWSVRTGETQYF
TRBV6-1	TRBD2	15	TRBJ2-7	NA	TGTGCCAGCAGCGGTACTAGCGGGAGGGCTTTCGAGCAGTACTTC	CASSGTSGRAFEQYF
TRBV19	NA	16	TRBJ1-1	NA	TGTGCCAGTAGTGACCGTGGAGGACTCGAGAACACTGAAGCTTTCTTT	CASSDRGGLENTEAFF
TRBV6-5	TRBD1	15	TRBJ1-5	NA	TGTGCCAGCAGTTATACAGGGGAACAGAATCAGCCCCAGCATTTT	CASSYTGEQNQPQHF
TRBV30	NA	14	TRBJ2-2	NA	TGTGCCTGGAGTGTGGTTGCGGTACGAGGGGAGCTGTTTTTT	CAWSVVAVRGELFF
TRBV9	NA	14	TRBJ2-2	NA	TGTGCCAGCAGCGTAGCGGGTAGCGGCGGGGAGCTGTTTTTT	CASSVAGSGGELFF
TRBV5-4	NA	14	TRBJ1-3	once	TGTGCCAGCAGCTTGACAGGCTCTGGAAACACCATATATTTT	CASSLTGSGNTIYF
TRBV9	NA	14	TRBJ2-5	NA	TGTGCCAGCAGCGTAACGGCTAGACAAGAGACCCAGTACTTC	CASSVTARQETQYF
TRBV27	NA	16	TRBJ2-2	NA	TGTGCCAGCAGCCTTTTTGGGACACTTAACACCGGGGAGCTGTTTTTT	CASSLFGTLNTGELFF
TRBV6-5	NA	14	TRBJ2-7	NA	TGTGCCAGCAGTTACGTGGGGGGCTCCTACGAGCAGTACTTC	CASSYVGGSYEQYF
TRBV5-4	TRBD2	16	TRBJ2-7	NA	TGTGCCAGCAGCTTGGGTAGTAGCGGGAGCTTCCACGAGCAGTACTTC	CASSLGSSGSFHEQYF
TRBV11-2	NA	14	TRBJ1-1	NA	TGTGCCAGCAGCGCCAAGGGGTTGGGCACTGAAGCTTTCTTT	CASSAKGLGTEAFF
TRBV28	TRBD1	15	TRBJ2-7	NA	TGTGCCAGCAGTTTACCTACGGGGGACAGGCACGAGCAGTACTTC	CASSLPTGDRHEQYF
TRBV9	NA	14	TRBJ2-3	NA	TGTGCCAGCAGCGCTGGAGGGGGGGCAGATACGCAGTATTTT	CASSAGGGADTQYF
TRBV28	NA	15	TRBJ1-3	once	TGTGCCAGTTTCGAATTAGGGGCCTCTGGAAACACCATATATTTT	CASFELGASGNTIYF
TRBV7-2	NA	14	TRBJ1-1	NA	TGTGCCAGCAGCTTAAGAAGACAGGTCACTGAAGCTTTCTTT	CASSLRRQVTEAFF
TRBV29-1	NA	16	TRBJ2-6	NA	TGCAGCGTTGAACTATCGAAGAACTCTGGGGCCAACGTCCTGACTTTC	CSVELSKNSGANVLTF
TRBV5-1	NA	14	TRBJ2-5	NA	TGCGCCAGCAGCTTCGGGGGTCGACAAGAGACCCAGTACTTC	CASSFGGRQETQYF
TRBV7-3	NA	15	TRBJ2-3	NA	TGTGCCAGCAGCTTATCAGGACAGTCCACAGATACGCAGTATTTT	CASSLSGQSTDTQYF
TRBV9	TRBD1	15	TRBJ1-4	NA	TGTGCCAGCAGCGCCCGGACAGGGTTTAATGAAAAACTGTTTTTT	CASSARTGFNEKLFF
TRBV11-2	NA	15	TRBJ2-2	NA	TGTGCCAGCAGCCCCGTTGGCTCCTTCACCGGGGAGCTGTTTTTT	CASSPVGSFTGELFF
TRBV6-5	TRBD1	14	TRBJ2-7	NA	TGTGCCAGCAGTGGACAGGAGCTCTCCTACGAGCAGTACTTC	CASSGQELSYEQYF
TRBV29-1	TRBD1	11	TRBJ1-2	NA	TGCAGCTCAGGGGGGCCCTATGGCTACACCTTC	CSSGGPYGYTF
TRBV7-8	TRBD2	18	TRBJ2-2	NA	TGTGCCAGCAGCCCCAGTGTGGCTAGCGGGAGGGACACCGGGGAGCTGTTTTTT	CASSPSVASGRDTGELFF
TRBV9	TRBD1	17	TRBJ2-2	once	TGTGCCAGCAGCGCTCCCCGGGACAGCCCGTCCACCGGGGAGCTGTTTTTT	CASSAPRDSPSTGELFF
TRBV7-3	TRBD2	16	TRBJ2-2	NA	TGTGCCAGCAGCTCGGGACTAGCGGGAGGATCCGGGGAGCTGTTTTTT	CASSSGLAGGSGELFF
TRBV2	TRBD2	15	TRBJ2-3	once	TGTGCCAGCAGTCTAGCGGTGCTGTCTCAGGATACGCAGTATTTT	CASSLAVLSQDTQYF
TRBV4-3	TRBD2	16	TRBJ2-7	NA	TGCGCCAGCAGCCAAGATGTCTCGGGGGGATCCTACGAGCAGTACTTC	CASSQDVSGGSYEQYF
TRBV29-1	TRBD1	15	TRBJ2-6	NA	TGCAGCGTTGCAAACAGGGGATCAGGGGCCAACGTCCTGACTTTC	CSVANRGSGANVLTF
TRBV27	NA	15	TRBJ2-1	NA	TGTGCCAGCAGCCGCGCCCCAGGGAAACCCAATGAGCAGTTCTTC	CASSRAPGKPNEQFF
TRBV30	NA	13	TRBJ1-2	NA	TGTGCCTCGGGAACCGGGACAAGTGGCGGCTACACCTTC	CASGTGTSGGYTF
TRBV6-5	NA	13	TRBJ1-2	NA	TGTGCCAGCAGCTACTTGACAGGAGATGGCTACACCTTC	CASSYLTGDGYTF
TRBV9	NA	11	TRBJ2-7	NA	TGTGCCAGCAGCCCAGGGTACGAGCAGTACTTC	CASSPGYEQYF
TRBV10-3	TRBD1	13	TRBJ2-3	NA	TGTGCCATCAGTGACCGGACAGGGGCTACGCAGTATTTT	CAISDRTGATQYF
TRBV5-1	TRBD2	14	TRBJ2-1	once	TGCGCCAGCAGCTTGAAACGGGAGGTTGACAGGCAGTTCTTC	CASSLKREVDRQFF
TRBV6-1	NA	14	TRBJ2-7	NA	TGTGCCAGCAGTGAAGTAAGGGGGGGAGACGAGCAGTACTTC	CASSEVRGGDEQYF
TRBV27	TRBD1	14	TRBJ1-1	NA	TGTGCCAGCAGTTTGGACAGGGGGAACACTGAAGCTTTCTTT	CASSLDRGNTEAFF
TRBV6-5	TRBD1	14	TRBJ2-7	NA	TGTGCCAGCAGGGCCGGGACAGGGGGCTACGAGCAGTACTTC	CASRAGTGGYEQYF
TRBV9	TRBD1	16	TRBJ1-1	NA	TGTGCCAGCAGCACTGGACAGGGTTTAATGAACACTGAAGCTTTCTTT	CASSTGQGLMNTEAFF
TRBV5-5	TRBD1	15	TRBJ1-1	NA	TGTGCCAGCAGTCGGGACAGGTTGATAAACACTGAAGCTTTCTTT	CASSRDRLINTEAFF
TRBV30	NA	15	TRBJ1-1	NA	TGTGCCTGGATGCTTTCGGTAAAAACGAACACTGAAGCTTTCTTT	CAWMLSVKTNTEAFF
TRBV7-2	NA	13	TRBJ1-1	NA	TGTGCCAGCAGCTTTTCCTTGAACACTGAAGCTTTCTTT	CASSFSLNTEAFF
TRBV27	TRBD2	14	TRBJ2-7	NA	TGTGCCAGCAGTTTAGGGAGGGAAAGAGGGGAGCAGTACTTC	CASSLGRERGEQYF
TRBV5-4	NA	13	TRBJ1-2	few	TGTGCCAGCAGACTCGAGGGCAGCTATGGCTACACCTTC	CASRLEGSYGYTF
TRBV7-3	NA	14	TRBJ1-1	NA	TGTGCCAGCAGGAAGTCCCAGGCAGGGACTGAAGCTTTCTTT	CASRKSQAGTEAFF
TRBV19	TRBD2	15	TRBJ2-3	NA	TGTGCCAGTAGTATCACAGCGGGAGGTAGTGATACGCAGTATTTT	CASSITAGGSDTQYF
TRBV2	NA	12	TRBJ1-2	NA	TGTGCCAGCAGTGAAAGCCTAGACAGGTCCAACTTC	CASSESLDRSNF
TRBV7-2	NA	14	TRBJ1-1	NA	TGTGCCAGCAGCTTCGGACAGATGAACACTGAAGCTTTCTTT	CASSFGQMNTEAFF
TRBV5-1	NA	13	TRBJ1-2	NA	TGCGCCAGCAGCTTGGGACAGAACTATGGCTACACCTTC	CASSLGQNYGYTF
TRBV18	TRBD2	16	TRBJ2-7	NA	TGTGCCAGCTCACCACAACTAGCGGGCACCACCTACGAGCAGTACTTC	CASSPQLAGTTYEQYF
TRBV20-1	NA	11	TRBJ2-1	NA	TGCAGTGCTAGACTAGCCTATGAGCAGTTCTTC	CSARLAYEQFF